This T cell receptor (beta chain) was obtained from a study of cytotoxic CD8 clonotypes in ibrutinib-treated CLL. Overall study: Among patients, about 24 responded partially and 2 completely; 14 then stayed remitted and some twelve progressed after median around 70 months. General study results and limits: Progressing patients had sampling times that differed from those of sustained-remission patients.

Regarding this clone: As yet, its antigen is unknown.

The CDR3 covers 15 residues. The germline V and J ends were trimmed by 4 bases and 3 bases, with 14 bases remaining between them. Germline loops: CDR1 SGDLS, CDR2 YYNGEE. The repertoire was sequenced with immunoSEQ multiplex PCR; TCRdb's copy has only in-frame clones and lacks some. The data contain more than 200,000 clones, roughly 79% of them singletons. The chain uses TRBV9 and TRBJ1-3; TRBD1 is a possible D gene (6 bases). The clonotype originates from a human donor with chronic lymphocytic leukemia. The sequenced sample was PBMCs, obtained after 12 months of ibrutinib treatment. CDR3 loop: CASSMNRASGNTIYF. The CDR3 coding sequence is TGTGCCAGCAGCATGAACAGGGCTAGTGGAAACACCATATATTTT.